Listed here are 8 T cell receptor beta chains from one sample, sequenced in a study of blood T cell repertoires in COVID-19. Generated by immunoSEQ multiplex PCR, the TCRdb table keeps only in-frame clones and is missing some. This table holds fewer than 100,000 clones, 87% found once. The sample was peripheral blood. The receptor set was obtained from a man aged 65 to 79 with acute or convalescent COVID-19.

This clone was seen once. This chain links TRBV10-3 with TRBJ2-7; 8 positions match TRBD1. The germline V gene encodes CDR1 ENHRY and CDR2 SYGVKD. There are 13 residues in the CDR3. The trim removed 6 bases at V and 6 bases at J, leaving 7 bases unmatched. The CDR3 DNA is TGTGCCATCAGCTCCGGACAGGGCGGCGAGCAGTACTTC. Translated, it gives CAISSGQGGEQYF.

The V and J genes are TRBV12-3 or TRBV12-4 and TRBJ2-3, with no clear D. The germline V and J ends were trimmed by 6 bases and 0 bases, with 7 bases remaining between them. CDR3 length: 13 residues. The CDR3 nucleotides are TGTGCCAGCAGACCCACTAGCACAGATACGCAGTATTTT. Protein product: CASRPTSTDTQYF.

V usage is TRBV19 and J usage is TRBJ1-4; TRBD1 matches 7 bases. Germline-derived CDR1 and CDR2 are LNHDA and SQIVND (reference sequence). The CDR3 sequence is 12 residues long. J was trimmed by 11 bases and V by 5 bases; bases with no gene match: 5. The CDR3 coding sequence is TGTGCCAGTAGTTCCGGGACAGCTAAACTGTTTTTT. It specifies CASSSGTAKLFF.

With regard to this clone: This specimen includes other DNA sequences encoding the same CDR3. J is TRBJ2-3 and V is TRBV5-1, with TRBD1 matching 9 bases. This CDR3 has 14 residues. Germline loops: CDR1 SGHRS, CDR2 YFSETQ. Trimming cost V 4 bases and J 3 bases; bases outside gene matches: 3. This chain's CDR3 is CASSRDRATDTQYF. CDR3 nucleotide sequence: TGCGCCAGCAGCCGGGACAGGGCGACAGATACGCAGTATTTT.

The gene calls are TRBV5-1 and TRBJ1-2, with TRBD1 identical over 10 bases. The V gene end was trimmed by 3 bases and the J gene end by 8 bases; junction bases not matched to a gene: 10. This CDR3 region has 15 residues. The germline gives CDR1 SGHRS, CDR2 YFSETQ. CDR3 region: CASSSSDRGQNGYTF. CDR3 nucleotide sequence: TGCGCCAGCAGCTCCTCTGACAGGGGGCAGAACGGCTACACCTTC.

This clone has only one observation. The chain combines TRBV6-5 with TRBJ1-6; no definite D call. There are 16 residues in the CDR3. Germline CDR1 reads MNHEY; CDR2 reads SVGAGI. Deletions cut 0 bases from V and 9 bases from J, with 15 bases between. CDR3 nucleotides: TGTGCCAGCAGTTACTCGAAGACTGCCTTTCGTTCACCCCTCCACTTT. Amino acids: CASSYSKTAFRSPLHF.

V gene TRBV30 combines with J gene TRBJ1-5; unclear D gene. V was cut by 5 bases and J by 4 bases, with 12 bases left in between. There are 13 residues in the CDR3. Germline CDR1 and CDR2: GTSNPN and SVGIG (reference sequence). The CDR3 sequence is CAWASATNQPQHF. For the CDR3, the DNA is TGTGCCTGGGCTAGTGCGACTAATCAGCCCCAGCATTTT.

The CDR3: CASSEVGTLNQPQHF. Here the CDR3 DNA reads TGTGCCAGCAGTGAAGTCGGGACACTCAATCAGCCCCAGCATTTT. The chain couples TRBV6-1 to TRBJ1-5; possibly TRBD1 for D (6 bases). The CDR3 consists of 15 residues. The germline V gene encodes CDR1 MNHNS and CDR2 SASEGT. Trimming stripped 1 base from V and 3 bases from J, with 10 bases between.